Listed below are T cell receptor beta chains from one sample, sequenced in a study of PD-1 blockade in classical Hodgkin lymphoma. Assay used: immunoSEQ multiplex PCR; TCRdb lists only in-frame clones, some missing. The sample carries 45,000 to 65,000 clones, just under 75% recorded once. Material: peripheral blood mononuclear cells (PBMCs), obtained before the second cycle of nivolumab. All receptors derive from a human donor with classical Hodgkin lymphoma. Both conserved end residues are part of each CDR3. Some rows mark clone size as missing; the rest say once, few, many or name a class of expanded clone.

J gene	CDR3 length	V gene	clone size	CDR3 protein
TRBJ2-7	13	TRBV30	.	CAWSEANLREQYF
TRBJ1-1	12	TRBV4-1	few	CASRSRSTEAFF
TRBJ2-3	13	TRBV19	.	CASSDRAVDTQYF
TRBJ2-7	16	TRBV5-8	few	CASRLDREGGNYEQYF
TRBJ2-3	17	TRBV18	.	CASSPFAGPTSTDTQYF
TRBJ1-2	11	TRBV25-1	.	CASRTGDGYTF
TRBJ2-7	14	TRBV27	.	CASSSGRGQDEQYF
TRBJ2-7	16	TRBV6-5	.	CASSYSIGQSSYEQYF
TRBJ1-4	15	TRBV10-1	few	CASSESPWGNEKLFF
TRBJ2-2	14	TRBV9	.	CASSVGLNTGELFF
TRBJ2-7	11	TRBV28	.	CASSLSTGKYF
TRBJ1-6	14	TRBV4-3	.	CASSQDPHNSPLHF
TRBJ2-5	12	TRBV19	once	CASTGGGETQYF
TRBJ1-1	18	TRBV7-3	.	CASSLDRTIPNSNTEAFF
TRBJ2-3	10	TRBV6-5	.	CASSGDTQYF
TRBJ2-3	15	TRBV6-5	.	CASSYRGSSTDTQYF
TRBJ1-2	14	TRBV28	.	CASSSQGAGYGYTF
TRBJ2-7	15	TRBV6-5	.	CASSSPTSGRGEQYF
TRBJ1-2	11	TRBV7-2	few	CASSLSISYTF
TRBJ2-3	14	TRBV27	.	CASSLRGGLDTQYF
TRBJ2-3	18	TRBV18	.	CASSPFPRDRGPTDTQYF
TRBJ1-2	14	TRBV7-2	.	CASSLGGEDYGYTF
TRBJ2-3	14	TRBV6-1	.	CASGAGVSTDTQYF
TRBJ2-2	14	TRBV7-2	.	CASRPAPNTGELFF
TRBJ2-7	16	TRBV7-2	.	CASSLRQGDSSYEQYF
TRBJ2-7	14	TRBV7-2	.	CASSSQGGHYEQYF
TRBJ1-1	13	TRBV7-9	.	CASSFQGPTEAFF
TRBJ2-3	15	TRBV6-5	.	CASSRTSGSADTQYF
TRBJ2-7	11	TRBV7-9	.	CASSLGAEQYF
TRBJ2-1	17	TRBV5-1	once	CASRGLAGGSSYNEQFF
TRBJ2-6	16	TRBV7-9	.	CASSLGQGAGANVLTF
TRBJ2-2	12	TRBV4-1	once	CASSQDNREMFF
TRBJ2-7	15	TRBV19	few	CASSMRMADTYEQYF
TRBJ2-7	15	TRBV4-1	.	CASSLRQGDFDEQYF
TRBJ2-1	13	TRBV11-1	.	CASSRGLINEQFF
TRBJ2-7	13	TRBV29-1	once	CSVRRQGANEQYF
TRBJ2-1	15	TRBV2	once	CASRVQGALYNEQFF
TRBJ1-2	15	TRBV11-2	once	CASSLGGGLYYGYTF
TRBJ2-4	15	TRBV15	.	CATSQDVLTGLIQYF
TRBJ2-3	12	TRBV6-6	.	CASALPPDTQYF
TRBJ2-1	13	TRBV2	.	CASSNGFEYEQFF
TRBJ1-2	16	TRBV11-2	.	CASSLTPRDENYGYTF
TRBJ2-4	19	TRBV7-8	few	CASSLRERPDSLAKNIQYF
TRBJ2-7	16	TRBV5-1	few	CASNPSVGTSGTRLYF
TRBJ2-2	15	TRBV19	few	CASSIRDGGTGELFF
TRBJ1-4	14	TRBV29-1	.	CSVEVQGAREKLFF
TRBJ2-5	16	TRBV29-1	few	CSVEGPGQGRGETQYF
TRBJ1-5	15	TRBV6-6	.	CASSYRTGPGQPQHF
TRBJ2-2	13	TRBV30	.	CAWSRGNTGELFF
TRBJ1-1	14	TRBV5-1	few	CASSLFHENTEAFF
TRBJ2-1	15	TRBV29-1	.	CSVSPGGSSYNEQFF
TRBJ1-6	15	TRBV30	once	CAWRGVGSTNSPLHF
TRBJ1-5	15	TRBV6-6	once	CASSYIVDSNQPQHF
TRBJ1-5	15	TRBV6-5	.	CASSYSGWGHQPQHF
TRBJ1-1	13	TRBV18	.	CASSQGQNTEAFF
TRBJ2-2	13	TRBV7-6	.	CASRQLEPGELFF
TRBJ1-6	14	TRBV13	few	CASSLEGVQSPLHF
TRBJ2-1	14	TRBV11-2	.	CACGTSSSYNEQFF